This T cell receptor beta chain was sequenced for a study of blood T cell repertoires in COVID-19. Across the study: From the United States, Italy and Spain came samples of acute and convalescent COVID-19. PBMCs, B-cell-depleted T cells, or T cells were the source of the cDNA or gDNA that made up the material.

This clone was found once. The CDR3 is 15 residues long. Looked up from germline, CDR1 is SGHRS and CDR2 is YFSETQ. V lost 0 bases, J lost 5 bases, and 6 bases stayed unmatched. Original data processing: Using reference gene primer amplification, nucleated cell counts were estimated. Data came from immunoSEQ multiplex PCR; TCRdb stores just in-frame clones and leaves some out. The V and J calls and clone size are taken from that table; D and trimming were inferred from the DNA. The table lists more than 150,000 clones, 84% of them singletons. This TCR was sampled from a human donor in a cohort sampled during active COVID-19. This chain links TRBV5-1 with TRBJ1-1; 8 bases line up with TRBD1. The sample taken for sequencing was peripheral blood. The CDR3 DNA sequence: TGCGCCAGCAGCTTGGCCGACAGGGGTTGGACTGAAGCTTTCTTT. Its translation: CASSLADRGWTEAFF. The full variable domain, with the rest looked up from reference TRBV5-1 and TRBJ1-1, is KAGVTQTPRYLIKTRGQQVTLSCSPISGHRSVSWYQQTPGQGLQFLFEYFSETQRNKGNFPGRFSGRQFSNSRSEMNVSTLELGDSALYLCASSLADRGWTEAFFGQGTRLTVV.